This TCR beta chain stems from a study of PD-1 blockade in classical Hodgkin lymphoma. In the case of this clone: Its specificity is unknown.

The germline V gene encodes CDR1 ENHRY and CDR2 SYGVKD. The CDR3 is 15 residues long. V lost 8 bases and J 10 bases, leaving 24 bases between the germline ends. Findings of the study overall: Repertoires differed for reasons still undefined, possibly disease activity or prior therapy. Baseline TCR diversity was reportedly lower in newly diagnosed patients than in healthy donors. It was reported as lower still in relapsed/refractory patients.

The time point: newly diagnosed, previously untreated cHL patient sample. Newly diagnosed classical Hodgkin lymphoma PBMCs, still untreated, provided the comparison samples. Measured with immunoSEQ multiplex PCR; TCRdb has only the in-frame clones, and not every one. The sample holds around 25,000 clones, 90% to 95% seen once. The rearrangement uses TRBV10-3 and TRBJ2-1, with D perhaps TRBD2 (7 bases). The specimen sequenced was peripheral blood mononuclear cells (PBMCs). This receptor was obtained from a human donor with classical Hodgkin lymphoma. CDR3 protein: CAIGGGTSRHGEQFF. CDR3 in DNA: TGTGCCATCGGGGGGGGCACTAGCAGGCATGGGGAGCAGTTCTTC.